This is a list of T cell receptor beta chains from one sample in a study of tumor and adjacent non-tumor tissue in lung cancer. MiXCR was run by TCRdb on the multiplex PCR reads, yielding one entry per CDR3 protein. This table holds some 73,000 distinct CDR3 sequences, 80% to 90% found once. The source material was distant non-tumor lung tissue. These receptors all come from a man in his fifties or sixties with non-small cell lung cancer. The CDR3 runs from the conserved cysteine through the conserved F or W. A D gene is named only where the DNA matches it firmly. Part of the rows lack a size; the others show once, few, many or a class for expanded clones.

CDR3,DNA,D,V,J,size
CASSLAGASSAVNVLTF,TGTGCCAGTAGTTTAGCGGGGGCCAGCTCTGCGGTCAACGTCCTGACTTTC,TRBD2,TRBV6-5,TRBJ2-6,-
CVRSLEGRGGIYGYTF,TGTGTCAGGAGCTTAGAGGGACGAGGGGGCATCTATGGCTACACCTTC,TRBD1,TRBV11-3,TRBJ1-2,-
CASSVGTDTQYF,TGTGCCAGCAGCGTAGGTACAGATACACAGTATTTT,-,TRBV6-5,TRBJ2-3,few
CASSGTGTGANVLTF,TGTGCCAGTAGTGGGACAGGAACTGGGGCCAACGTCCTGACTTTC,TRBD1,TRBV19,TRBJ2-6,few
CASSLKGRAGQETQYF,TGTGCCAGCAGCTTAAAGGGTCGGGCAGGACAAGAGACACAGTACTTC,-,TRBV11-3,TRBJ2-5,-
CPSSPTGSDYEQYF,TGTCCCAGCAGCCCGACAGGGTCCGACTACGAGCAATATTTC,TRBD1,TRBV16,TRBJ2-7,-
CVSSLRDTTYEQYF,TGTGTCAGCAGCCTACGGGACACGACTTACGAGCAGTACTTC,-,TRBV6-6,TRBJ2-7,-
CACSSGQLQDTQYF,TGTGCCTGCAGCTCTGGACAGCTCCAAGATACCCAGTACTTC,-,TRBV11-2,TRBJ2-5,-
CASSQAAGSLDASF,TGCGCCAGTAGCCAAGCGGCGGGGAGCTTGGACGCCTCCTTC,-,TRBV4-3,TRBJ2-7,-
CASNLAGVSSGVNVLTF,TGTGCCAGCAACCTAGCGGGAGTCAGCTCTGGGGTCAACGTCCTGACTTTC,TRBD2,TRBV6-5,TRBJ2-6,-
CASSAWVGNQPQHF,TGTGCCAGCAGTGCCTGGGTGGGCAATCAGCCCCAGCATTTT,-,TRBV6-1,TRBJ1-5,many
CASSLAPSDTQYF,TGTGCCAGCAGCTTAGCTCCGTCGGATACGCAGTATTTT,-,TRBV11-2,TRBJ2-3,few
CSASGTGFYEQYF,TGCAGTGCTAGTGGAACAGGCTTCTACGAGCAGTACTTC,-,TRBV20-1,TRBJ2-7,many
CASSQGLEPYTQYF,TGTGCCAGCAGCCAGGGACTAGAGCCCTATACGCAGTATTTT,TRBD2,TRBV4-3,TRBJ2-3,-
CSARDLGWVKGETQYF,TGCAGTGCTAGAGATCTTGGCTGGGTGAAGGGAGAGACCCAGTACTTC,-,TRBV20-1,TRBJ2-5,-
CSTRIRGGQGEQFF,TGCAGTACTAGGATTCGGGGGGGACAGGGTGAGCAGTTCTTC,-,TRBV20-1,TRBJ2-1,-
CASSDGTSTGGLFF,TGTGCCAGCAGTGACGGGACTAGCACCGGGGGGCTGTTTTTT,TRBD2,TRBV6-4,TRBJ2-2,few
CASSQESAPPGGYCYTF,TGCGCCAGCAGCCAAGAATCCGCCCCCCCGGGGGGGTATTGCTACACCTTC,-,TRBV4-1,TRBJ1-2,once